By share, the clone carrying this T cell receptor beta chain ranks as medium-sized (0.01 to 0.1%). Each CDR3 protein gets one entry after TCRdb re-called the 5' RACE reads with MiXCR. The sample carries a few thousand distinct CDR3 sequences, 5.5% to 7% recorded once. Sample time point: sample taken at primary tumor resection. The data were obtained in a study of spatial heterogeneity in lung cancer. Germline values: CDR1 WNHNN, CDR2 SYGVQD (reference sequence). V gave up 3 bases and J gave up 5 bases; unmatched junction bases: 5. The CDR3 is 15 amino acids. This chain joins TRBV10-1 and TRBJ1-4, with 8 bases lining up with TRBD1. This receptor was identified in a male donor with early-stage non-small cell lung cancer. The sequenced sample was normal lung tissue next to the tumor, obtained at surgery. This chain's CDR3 is CASSDPRQGNEKLFF. The DNA of the CDR3 is TGCGCCAGCAGTGACCCGCGACAGGGGAATGAAAAACTGTTTTTT.